This T cell receptor (beta chain) stems from a study of T cell repertoires in cytomegalovirus infection. Trimming at V came to 1 base and at J to 3 bases, leaving 4 bases not matched to a gene. The CDR3 has 16 amino acids. Germline-derived CDR1 and CDR2 are LGHNA and YNFKEQ. MiXCR, run by TCRdb on the reads, gives a single entry per CDR3 protein. The data contain 480,000 or so distinct CDR3 sequences, about 10% of them singletons. Study-level results: Within the response measured ex vivo, HLA-C-restricted CMV-specific TCR beta clonotypes were dominant.

This clonotype was seen many times. As yet, its antigen is unknown. This chain uses TRBV4-2 with TRBJ2-1; 9 positions match TRBD2. The sequenced sample was PBMCs. The sequence was collected from a human donor in good health (CMV status not recorded). Some clones in this sample may be carry-over from other donors' samples. The CDR3 sequence: CASSQASTSGYNEQFF. CDR3 bases: TGTGCCAGCAGCCAAGCGTCGACTAGCGGCTACAATGAGCAGTTCTTC.